This TCR beta chain was recorded in a study of cytomegalovirus exposure and HLA in healthy donors. As for the donors, each was a healthy bone marrow donor. The study sampled nominally healthy donors, though unrecorded immune exposures were likely. With regard to this clone: Its antigen is unknown.

60 Vbeta and 13 Jbeta primers were used in PCR. Produced via immunoSEQ multiplex PCR; TCRdb's table is partial and in-frame only. The sample lists some 210,000 clones; 87% were seen once. Study results and caveats: Presence/absence comparisons presumed near-even sequencing depth among donors. Analysis performed later showed TCR beta chains linked to HLA being more clonally expanded than equally common others.

V was pared by 3 bases and J by 11 bases, with 28 bases between. Germline V gene data show CDR1 as SGHTA and CDR2 as FQGNSA. The CDR3 is 17 amino acids. The rearrangement uses TRBV7-2 and TRBJ1-2; TRBD1 is a possible D gene (6 bases). The specimen sequenced was PBMCs. The source of this sequence is a young man in good health and CMV-seronegative. The CDR3: CASSFAPGQPGVEGYTF. DNA for the CDR3: TGTGCCAGCAGCTTTGCACCGGGACAACCCGGGGTTGAGGGTTACACCTTC.